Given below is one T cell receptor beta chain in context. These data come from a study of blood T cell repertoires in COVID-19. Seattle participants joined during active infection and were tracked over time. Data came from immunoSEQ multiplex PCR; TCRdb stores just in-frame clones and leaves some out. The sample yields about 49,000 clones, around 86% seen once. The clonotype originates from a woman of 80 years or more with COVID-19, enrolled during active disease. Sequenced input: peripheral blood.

The CDR3 coding sequence is TGTGCCAGCAGTTTTTCACAGGGGCAGCCCCAGCATTTT. Its translation is CASSFSQGQPQHF. The chain uses TRBV6-2 or TRBV6-3 and TRBJ1-5, with 7 positions matching TRBD1. The germline CDR1 and CDR2 sequences are MNHEY and SVGEGT. Trimming took 4 bases from V and 7 from J; bases not matched to a gene: 4. This CDR3 comprises 13 residues.